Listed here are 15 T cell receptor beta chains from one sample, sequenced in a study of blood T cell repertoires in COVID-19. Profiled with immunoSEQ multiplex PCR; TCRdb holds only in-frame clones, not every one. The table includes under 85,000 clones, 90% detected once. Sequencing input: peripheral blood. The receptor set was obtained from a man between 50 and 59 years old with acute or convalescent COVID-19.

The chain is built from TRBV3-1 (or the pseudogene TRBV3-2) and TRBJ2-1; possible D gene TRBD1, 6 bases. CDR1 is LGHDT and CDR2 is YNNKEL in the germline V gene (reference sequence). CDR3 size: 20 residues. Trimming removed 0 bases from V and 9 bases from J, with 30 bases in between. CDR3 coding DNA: TGTGCCAGCAGCCAAGATCTCCCTAGTCCCGACAGGTTCCGGGGCAGTGAGCAGTTCTTC. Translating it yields CASSQDLPSPDRFRGSEQFF.

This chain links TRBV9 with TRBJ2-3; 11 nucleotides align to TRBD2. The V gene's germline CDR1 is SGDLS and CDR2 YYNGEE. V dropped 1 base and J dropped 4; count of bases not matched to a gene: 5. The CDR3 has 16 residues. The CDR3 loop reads CASSVFLAGGSDTQYF. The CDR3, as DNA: TGTGCCAGCAGCGTATTCCTAGCGGGAGGATCAGATACGCAGTATTTT.

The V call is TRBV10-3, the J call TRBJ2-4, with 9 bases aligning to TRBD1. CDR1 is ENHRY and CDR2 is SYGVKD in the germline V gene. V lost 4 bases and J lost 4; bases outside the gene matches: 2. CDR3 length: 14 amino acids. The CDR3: CAISGGTGKNIQYF. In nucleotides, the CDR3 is TGTGCCATCAGTGGGGGGACAGGGAAAAACATTCAGTACTTC.

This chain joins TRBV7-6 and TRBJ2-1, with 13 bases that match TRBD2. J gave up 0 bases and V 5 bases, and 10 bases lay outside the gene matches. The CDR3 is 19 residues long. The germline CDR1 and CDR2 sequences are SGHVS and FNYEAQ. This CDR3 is CASSPTGTSGMSSYNEQFF. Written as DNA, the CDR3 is TGTGCCAGCAGCCCAACCGGGACTAGCGGGATGAGCTCCTACAATGAGCAGTTCTTC.

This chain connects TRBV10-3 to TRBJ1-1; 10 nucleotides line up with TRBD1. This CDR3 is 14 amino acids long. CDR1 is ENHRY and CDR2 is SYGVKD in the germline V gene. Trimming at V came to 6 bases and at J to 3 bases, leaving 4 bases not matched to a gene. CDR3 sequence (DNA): TGTGCCATCAGATGGGACAGGGGAGACACTGAAGCTTTCTTT. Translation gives CAIRWDRGDTEAFF.

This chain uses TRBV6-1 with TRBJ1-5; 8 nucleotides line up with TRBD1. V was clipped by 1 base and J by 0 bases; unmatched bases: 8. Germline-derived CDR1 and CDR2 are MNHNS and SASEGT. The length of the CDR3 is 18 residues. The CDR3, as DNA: TGTGCCAGCAGTGAAGGGACAGGGAAAGCGCTTAGCAATCAGCCCCAGCATTTT. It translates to CASSEGTGKALSNQPQHF.

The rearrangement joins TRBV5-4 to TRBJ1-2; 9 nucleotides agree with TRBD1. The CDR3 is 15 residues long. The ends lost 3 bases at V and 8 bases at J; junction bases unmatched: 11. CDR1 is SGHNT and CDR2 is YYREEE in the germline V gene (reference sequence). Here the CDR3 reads CASSSSTGTGWGYTF. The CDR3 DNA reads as TGTGCCAGCAGCTCCTCAACCGGGACAGGGTGGGGCTACACCTTC.

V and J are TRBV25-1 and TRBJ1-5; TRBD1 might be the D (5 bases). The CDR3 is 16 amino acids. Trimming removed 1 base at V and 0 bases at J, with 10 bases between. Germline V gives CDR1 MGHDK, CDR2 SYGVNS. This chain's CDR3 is CASSESGRASNQPQHF. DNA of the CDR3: TGTGCCAGCAGTGAATCGGGCAGGGCTAGCAATCAGCCCCAGCATTTT. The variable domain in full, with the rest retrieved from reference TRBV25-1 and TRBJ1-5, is EADIYQTPRYLVIGTGKKITLECSQTMGHDKMYWYQQDPGMELHLIHYSYGVNSTEKGDLSSESTVSRIRTEHFPLTLESARPSHTSQYLCASSESGRASNQPQHFGDGTRLSIL.

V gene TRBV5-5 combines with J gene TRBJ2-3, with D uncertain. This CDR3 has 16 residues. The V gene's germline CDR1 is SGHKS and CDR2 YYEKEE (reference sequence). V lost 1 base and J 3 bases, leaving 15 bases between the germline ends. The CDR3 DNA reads TGTGCCAGCAGCTTGCTCCCTTCCACCACAACAGATACGCAGTATTTT. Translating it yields CASSLLPSTTTDTQYF. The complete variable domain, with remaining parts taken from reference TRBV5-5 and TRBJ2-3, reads DAGVTQSPTHLIKTRGQQVTLRCSPISGHKSVSWYQQVLGQGPQFIFQYYEKEERGRGNFPDRFSARQFPNYSSELNVNALLLGDSALYLCASSLLPSTTTDTQYFGPGTRLTVL.

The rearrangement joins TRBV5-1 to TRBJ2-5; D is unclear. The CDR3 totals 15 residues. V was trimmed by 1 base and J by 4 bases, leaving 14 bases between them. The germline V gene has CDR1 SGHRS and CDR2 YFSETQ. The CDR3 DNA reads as TGCGCCAGCAGCTTGTCCCCCGGTCGCTTAGAGACCCAGTACTTC. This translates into CASSLSPGRLETQYF.

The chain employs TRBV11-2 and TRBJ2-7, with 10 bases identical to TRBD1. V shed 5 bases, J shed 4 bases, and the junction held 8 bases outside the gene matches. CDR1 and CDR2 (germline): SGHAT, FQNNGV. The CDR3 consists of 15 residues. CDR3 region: CASSARDRGRYEQYF. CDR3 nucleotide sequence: TGTGCCAGCAGCGCTCGGGACAGGGGACGGTACGAGCAGTACTTC.

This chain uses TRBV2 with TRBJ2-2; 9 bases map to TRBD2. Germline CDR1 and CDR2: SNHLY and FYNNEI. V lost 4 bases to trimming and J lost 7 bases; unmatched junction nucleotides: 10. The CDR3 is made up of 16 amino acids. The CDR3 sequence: CASSVRGRAQGGELFF. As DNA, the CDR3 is TGTGCCAGCAGTGTTCGCGGGAGGGCTCAAGGCGGGGAGCTGTTTTTT.

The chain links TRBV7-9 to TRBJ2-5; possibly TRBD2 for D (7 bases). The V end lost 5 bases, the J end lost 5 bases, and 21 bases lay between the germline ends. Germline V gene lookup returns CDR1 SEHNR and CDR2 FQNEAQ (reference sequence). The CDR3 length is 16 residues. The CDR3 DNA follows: TGTGCCAGCAGCCCCGGGTGGGGGGGCCCGGGCGAGACCCAGTACTTC. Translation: CASSPGWGGPGETQYF.

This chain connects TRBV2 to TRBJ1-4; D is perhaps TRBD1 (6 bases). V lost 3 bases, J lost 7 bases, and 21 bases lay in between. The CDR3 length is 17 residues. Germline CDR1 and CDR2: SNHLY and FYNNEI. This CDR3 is CASSDPLPGGGGEKLFF. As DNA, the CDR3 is TGTGCCAGCAGTGACCCCCTCCCGGGTGGGGGCGGTGAAAAACTGTTTTTT.

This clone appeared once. CDR3 DNA sequence: TGTGCCAGCAGCCAGCCGGGAATCGGCGAAAAACTGTTTTTT. Protein: CASSQPGIGEKLFF. V and J are TRBV3-1 (or the pseudogene TRBV3-2) and TRBJ1-4, with no clear D. The CDR3 extends over 14 amino acids. Germline assignment: CDR1 LGHDT and CDR2 YNNKEL (reference sequence). With 3 bases removed from V and 8 bases from J, the gap between germline ends came to 13 bases.